This is a list of T cell receptor beta chains from one sample in a study of blood T cell repertoires in COVID-19. Here immunoSEQ multiplex PCR was the method, and the copy in TCRdb shows in-frame clones only, minus some. The sample includes hundreds of thousands of clones, around four fifths of them seen just once. The sample comprised PBMCs or T cells enriched from blood (not recorded which). Source of these receptors: a man aged 25-40 years with acute COVID-19. Both conserved end residues are trimmed from each CDR3. The order of the fields is D gene, J gene, CDR3 length, V gene, CDR3 protein. D genes are given only for firm matches.

d_gene: NA
j_gene: TRBJ2-1
len: 11
v_gene: TRBV11-3
CDR3aa: ASSPQGRYEQF

d_gene: NA
j_gene: TRBJ2-2
len: 13
v_gene: TRBV6-1
CDR3aa: ASSESGSNTGELF

d_gene: NA
j_gene: TRBJ1-6
len: 11
v_gene: TRBV12-3/TRBV12-4
CDR3aa: ASSLTEYSPLH

d_gene: NA
j_gene: TRBJ1-1
len: 15
v_gene: TRBV7-9
CDR3aa: ASASSGGNLMNTEAF

d_gene: TRBD1
j_gene: TRBJ1-2
len: 15
v_gene: TRBV7-2
CDR3aa: ASSFDRGLLIPYGYT

d_gene: TRBD2
j_gene: TRBJ2-2
len: 14
v_gene: TRBV6-4
CDR3aa: ASSDSSGSVTGELF

d_gene: NA
j_gene: TRBJ2-1
len: 12
v_gene: TRBV4-1
CDR3aa: ASSQEFRGFEQF

d_gene: TRBD2
j_gene: TRBJ2-1
len: 14
v_gene: TRBV9
CDR3aa: ASSARLAVTYNEQF

d_gene: NA
j_gene: TRBJ2-5
len: 13
v_gene: TRBV5-8
CDR3aa: ASSGGSLHQETQY

d_gene: TRBD1
j_gene: TRBJ1-4
len: 13
v_gene: TRBV7-2
CDR3aa: ASSPVQGAAEKLF

d_gene: NA
j_gene: TRBJ2-3
len: 13
v_gene: TRBV20-1
CDR3aa: SASIVAGNKDTQY

d_gene: NA
j_gene: TRBJ1-1
len: 11
v_gene: TRBV2
CDR3aa: ASSEYMNTEAF

d_gene: NA
j_gene: TRBJ2-1
len: 12
v_gene: TRBV10-3
CDR3aa: AISGDGSINEQF

d_gene: NA
j_gene: TRBJ1-1
len: 12
v_gene: TRBV7-9
CDR3aa: ASSLVGGHTEAF

d_gene: TRBD2
j_gene: TRBJ2-1
len: 14
v_gene: TRBV19
CDR3aa: ASNPGLAGMYNEQF

d_gene: TRBD2
j_gene: TRBJ2-5
len: 13
v_gene: TRBV7-9
CDR3aa: ASSLFSGGVETQY

d_gene: TRBD1
j_gene: TRBJ1-2
len: 14
v_gene: TRBV5-6
CDR3aa: ASSLGTGAFNYGYT

d_gene: NA
j_gene: TRBJ2-3
len: 16
v_gene: TRBV14
CDR3aa: ASSQDRRAGTYTDTQY

d_gene: TRBD2
j_gene: TRBJ2-1
len: 15
v_gene: TRBV14
CDR3aa: ASSARPGLAGSNEQF

d_gene: TRBD2
j_gene: TRBJ2-1
len: 13
v_gene: TRBV15
CDR3aa: ATRRLAGRPHEQF

d_gene: NA
j_gene: TRBJ2-1
len: 11
v_gene: TRBV5-6
CDR3aa: ASSRTGNNEQF

d_gene: NA
j_gene: TRBJ1-4
len: 9
v_gene: TRBV3-1/TRBV3-2
CDR3aa: ASSQGGKLF

d_gene: NA
j_gene: TRBJ2-5
len: 12
v_gene: TRBV3-1/TRBV3-2
CDR3aa: ASSQDAGPQTQY

d_gene: NA
j_gene: TRBJ1-2
len: 13
v_gene: TRBV27
CDR3aa: ASSLGTGVDYGYT

d_gene: NA
j_gene: TRBJ1-1
len: 12
v_gene: TRBV14
CDR3aa: ASSQDSLNTEAF

d_gene: NA
j_gene: TRBJ1-6
len: 9
v_gene: TRBV7-9
CDR3aa: ASSSNSPLH

d_gene: NA
j_gene: TRBJ1-2
len: 13
v_gene: TRBV5-5
CDR3aa: ASSLEAGVGYGYT

d_gene: TRBD2
j_gene: TRBJ2-3
len: 15
v_gene: TRBV5-4
CDR3aa: ASSQAPTSGGSDTQY

d_gene: NA
j_gene: TRBJ2-1
len: 9
v_gene: TRBV5-8
CDR3aa: ASSFAGAQF